The next 5 T cell receptor beta chains were all read from a single sample in a study of cytotoxic CD8 clonotypes in ibrutinib-treated CLL. Assay used: immunoSEQ multiplex PCR; TCRdb lists only in-frame clones, some missing. The sample has 140,000 to 150,000 clones; about three quarters are singletons. Material: PBMCs, obtained after 24 months of ibrutinib treatment. The source of these receptors is a human donor with chronic lymphocytic leukemia.

This sequence joins TRBV9 and TRBJ2-7; 10 nucleotides line up with TRBD2. CDR1 and CDR2 (germline): SGDLS, YYNGEE. Trimming cost V 5 bases and J 2 bases; bases outside gene matches: 7. The CDR3 covers 15 residues. The CDR3, as DNA: TGTGCCAGCAGTCCTAGCGGGGGAGCCCCCTACGAGCAGTACTTC. This translates into CASSPSGGAPYEQYF.

The CDR3 bases are TGTGCCTGGAGTGGACCCATAACCATAGCGTACTTC. It yields the protein CAWSGPITIAYF. The rearrangement uses TRBV30 and TRBJ2-5; no reliable D call. The CDR3 extends over 12 amino acids. V was shortened by 1 base and J by 13 bases, with 16 bases between the two germline ends. Germline-derived CDR1 and CDR2 are GTSNPN and SVGIG (reference sequence).

The rearrangement uses TRBV4-1 and TRBJ2-1; no reliable D call. V dropped 1 base and J dropped 1 base, with 8 bases sitting between them. The length of the CDR3 is 15 residues. CDR1 and CDR2 from the germline V gene are MGHRA and YSYEKL. Written as DNA, the CDR3 is TGCGCCAGCAGCCAAGGGCAGGAATCCTACAATGAGCAGTTCTTC. Translating it yields CASSQGQESYNEQFF.

V and J are TRBV7-8 and TRBJ1-3, with 9 positions matching TRBD1. In germline, CDR1 is SGHVS, CDR2 FQNEAQ. The J segment lost 6 bases and the V segment lost 5 bases, leaving 5 bases of the junction unmatched. There are 14 residues in the CDR3. CDR3 coding DNA: TGTGCCAGCAGCACCCGGACAGGGGCAAACACCATATATTTT. It specifies CASSTRTGANTIYF.

CDR3 region: CASSVPGAETQYF. DNA of the CDR3: TGTGCCAGCAGTGTGCCAGGGGCTGAGACCCAGTACTTC. This rearrangement joins TRBV6-1 to TRBJ2-5, with a weak D call TRBD1 (6 bases). Between the trimmed V and J ends, which lost 4 bases and 5 bases, there was a span of 11 bases. Germline V gene lookup returns CDR1 MNHNS and CDR2 SASEGT. The length of the CDR3 is 13 residues.